The 27 T cell receptor beta chains listed next were all sequenced from one sample in a study of T-cell reconstitution after alpha-beta-depleted transplantation in children. The TCRbeta library was prepared with unique molecular identifiers. MiXCR, applied by TCRdb to the PCR reads, yields one record per CDR3 protein. Here the sample spans around 420,000 distinct CDR3 sequences, under 20% being singletons. Sequenced here: PBMCs, mostly from graft donor cells, sampled 360 days after TCRalphabeta/CD19-depleted stem cell transplant. These receptors originate from a boy under three years old who had a stem cell transplant for Wiskott-Aldrich syndrome, so the T cells may come from the graft donor.

V gene TRBV3-1 combines with J gene TRBJ2-2; 9 bases are a match to TRBD1. V lost 6 bases and J lost 6; bases outside the gene matches: 8. The germline V gene has CDR1 LGHDT and CDR2 YNNKEL (reference sequence). The CDR3 loop spans 15 amino acids. In nucleotides, the CDR3 is TGTGCCAGCAGATCAGGGACAGGGAGGCCCGGGGAGCTGTTTTTT. Protein sequence: CASRSGTGRPGELFF.

In this sample, this clonotype turned up a few times. V gene TRBV28 combines with J gene TRBJ1-4, with D possibly matching TRBD1 (6 bases). This CDR3 comprises 15 residues. Per germline, CDR1 MDHEN and CDR2 SYDVKM. The V end was cut by 7 bases, the J end by 10 bases, with 22 bases between. The CDR3 DNA follows: TGTGCCAGCACCCTAACCCCTTTTGGGGGCGGAAAACTGTTTTTT. It codes for CASTLTPFGGGKLFF.

This sequence joins TRBV20-1 and TRBJ2-1, with D tentatively TRBD1 or TRBD2 (7 bases each). Germline V CDR1 and CDR2: DFQATT, SNEGSKA (reference sequence). This CDR3 is built from 15 residues. Trimming took off 1 base at V and 2 bases at J, with 12 bases between the two ends. This chain's CDR3 is CSARAQGGPYNEQFF. The DNA of the CDR3 is TGCAGTGCTAGAGCGCAGGGGGGGCCCTACAATGAGCAGTTCTTC.

J is TRBJ2-3 and V is TRBV4-3; the D gene could be TRBD1 or TRBD2 (5 bases each). The CDR3 covers 16 residues. The V gene lost 3 bases and the J gene lost 6 bases, with 19 bases spanning the gap. Germline assignment: CDR1 LGHNA and CDR2 YSLEER. As DNA, the CDR3 is TGCGCCAGCAGCCATTGGGCTTGGGGGTCGAGGGATACGCAGTATTTT. Encoded protein: CASSHWAWGSRDTQYF.

A few counts support this clonotype. J is TRBJ2-3 and V is TRBV6-1, with 7 bases fitting TRBD1. Germline assignment: CDR1 MNHNS and CDR2 SASEGT. The CDR3 covers 16 residues. V gave up 5 bases and J gave up 4 bases; unmatched junction bases: 12. CDR3 nucleotide sequence: TGTGCCAGCAGTCCCACGGACAGGTTCAGGGCAGATACGCAGTATTTT. It codes for CASSPTDRFRADTQYF.

This chain joins TRBV20-1 and TRBJ1-5; D possibly corresponds to TRBD1 (5 bases). The CDR3 is 12 amino acids. Germline CDR1 DFQATT, CDR2 SNEGSKA (reference sequence). With 2 bases removed from V and 7 bases from J, the gap between germline ends came to 9 bases. This CDR3 reads CSARIWDQPQHF. The CDR3 region has the DNA TGCAGTGCTAGAATCTGGGACCAGCCCCAGCATTTT.

Here the CDR3 DNA reads TGTGCCACCGGGGAAGTGAATGAGCAGTTCTTC. It specifies CATGEVNEQFF. This rearrangement joins TRBV24-1 to TRBJ2-1; no firm D call. This CDR3 contains 11 residues. Looked up from germline, CDR1 is KGHDR and CDR2 is SFDVKD. V gave up 9 bases and J gave up 7 bases, with 9 bases separating them.

Many counts were recorded for this clonotype. The chain uses TRBV11-2 and TRBJ2-5; 13 positions match TRBD2. The trim removed 3 bases at V and 1 base at J, leaving 8 bases unmatched. The V gene's germline CDR1 is SGHAT and CDR2 FQNNGV. The CDR3 extends over 18 amino acids. Here the CDR3 DNA reads TGTGCCAGCAGCTTGGGTATGGGACTAGCGGGGCGCCAAGAGACCCAGTACTTC. Translated: CASSLGMGLAGRQETQYF.

The chain has TRBV5-1 and TRBJ2-7, with TRBD1 matching over 10 bases. V shed 5 bases and J 6 bases; nucleotides not matched to a gene: 8. CDR3 length: 14 amino acids. The germline V gene encodes CDR1 SGHRS and CDR2 YFSETQ. CDR3 region: CASRFDRGLIEQYF. CDR3 nucleotides: TGCGCCAGCAGATTCGACAGGGGGCTTATCGAGCAGTACTTC. Complete variable domain (other parts from reference TRBV5-1 and TRBJ2-7): KAGVTQTPRYLIKTRGQQVTLSCSPISGHRSVSWYQQTPGQGLQFLFEYFSETQRNKGNFPGRFSGRQFSNSRSEMNVSTLELGDSALYLCASRFDRGLIEQYFGPGTRLTVT.

The chain combines TRBV18 with TRBJ2-3; D is unresolved. This CDR3 comprises 13 residues. Germline V lookup: CDR1 KGHSH, CDR2 LQKENI. Trimming stripped 1 base from V and 5 bases from J, with 7 bases between. The CDR3 sequence is CASSPRAEDTQYF. The CDR3 DNA follows: TGTGCCAGCTCACCACGGGCAGAAGATACGCAGTATTTT.

The V and J genes are TRBV6-2 or TRBV6-3 and TRBJ2-2; TRBD1 agrees at 8 bases. V gave up 5 bases and J gave up 4 bases; unmatched junction bases: 3. Germline CDR1 is MNHEY and CDR2 is SVGEGT. This CDR3 spans 14 amino acids. The DNA for the CDR3 is TGTGCCAGCAGTCGGACAGGGCCCACCGGGGAGCTGTTTTTT. Translating gives CASSRTGPTGELFF.

This clonotype was seen a handful of times. The CDR3 nucleotides read TGTGCCAGCAGCTTACTCCGAGACAAGCAAAACAATGAGCAGTTCTTC. Its translation is CASSLLRDKQNNEQFF. The chain links TRBV7-9 to TRBJ2-1; D gene uncertain. Trimming cost V 2 bases and J 5 bases, with 16 bases left between them. The CDR3 is 16 amino acids. Germline CDR1 is SEHNR and CDR2 is FQNEAQ (reference sequence).

The chain combines TRBV5-1 with TRBJ2-7; D possibly corresponds to TRBD1 (5 bases). The V gene's germline CDR1 is SGHRS and CDR2 YFSETQ. The length of the CDR3 is 15 residues. V was cut by 1 base and J by 2 bases, with 13 bases left in between. The DNA for the CDR3 is TGCGCCAGCAGCTTGATTTACGACAGCCCCTACGAGCAGTACTTC. Protein: CASSLIYDSPYEQYF. Combining the CDR3 with reference TRBV5-1 and TRBJ2-7 gives the whole variable domain KAGVTQTPRYLIKTRGQQVTLSCSPISGHRSVSWYQQTPGQGLQFLFEYFSETQRNKGNFPGRFSGRQFSNSRSEMNVSTLELGDSALYLCASSLIYDSPYEQYFGPGTRLTVT.

The sample holds a few counts of this clonotype. V is TRBV7-2 and J is TRBJ2-3, with D perhaps TRBD1 or TRBD2 (5 bases each). Germline lookup yields CDR1 SGHTA and CDR2 FQGNSA. The CDR3 length is 14 residues. The germline V and J ends were trimmed by 4 bases and 9 bases, with 17 bases remaining between them. CDR3 residues: CASSSTAGPGTQYF. DNA for the CDR3: TGTGCCAGCAGCTCAACGGCAGGGCCGGGGACGCAGTATTTT.

This clonotype has more than one count but fewer than ten. The V gene is TRBV12-3 or TRBV12-4, the J gene TRBJ2-7, with D perhaps matching TRBD1 or TRBD2 (6 bases each). The V gene lost 5 bases and the J gene lost 4 bases, with 15 bases spanning the gap. The CDR3 totals 14 residues. CDR3 region: CASSPLEGVYEQYF. DNA for the CDR3: TGTGCCAGCAGTCCCCTGGAGGGGGTATACGAGCAGTACTTC.

This clonotype showed up just a few times. Written as DNA, the CDR3 is TGTGCCAGCAGTCGACAGGGGAATACGCAGCCCCAGCATTTT. Translated: CASSRQGNTQPQHF. The genes are TRBV2 and TRBJ1-5; 8 bases line up with TRBD1. V trimming: 5 bases; J trimming: 7 bases; junction bases outside the gene matches: 7. The CDR3 has 14 residues. Germline CDR1 reads SNHLY; CDR2 reads FYNNEI. The variable domain in full, with the rest retrieved from reference TRBV2 and TRBJ1-5, is EPEVTQTPSHQVTQMGQEVILRCVPISNHLYFYWYRQILGQKVEFLVSFYNNEISEKSEIFDDQFSVERPDGSNFTLKIRSTKLEDSAMYFCASSRQGNTQPQHFGDGTRLSIL.

The gene calls are TRBV10-1 and TRBJ2-7, with TRBD1 as a possible D gene (6 bases). This CDR3 region has 17 residues. Per germline, CDR1 WNHNN and CDR2 SYGVQD (reference sequence). The V end was cut by 2 bases, the J end by 4 bases, with 21 bases between. The CDR3 loop reads CASSEGLWTPQGYEQYF. For the CDR3, the DNA is TGCGCCAGCAGTGAGGGTCTTTGGACACCTCAGGGGTACGAGCAGTACTTC.

This clonotype was counted between two and nine times. The V call is TRBV5-4, the J call TRBJ2-5, with TRBD2 matching over 11 bases. The V gene's germline CDR1 is SGHNT and CDR2 YYREEE (reference sequence). This CDR3 region has 16 residues. V trimming: 0 bases; J trimming: 2 bases; junction bases outside the gene matches: 3. For the CDR3, the DNA is TGTGCCAGCAGCTTGGGACTAGCGGGGTTACAAGAGACCCAGTACTTC. Protein product: CASSLGLAGLQETQYF.

This clonotype has only a few counts. This chain joins TRBV7-6 and TRBJ2-5; no clear D. Trimming pared 1 base from V and 1 base from J, leaving 7 bases between. The CDR3 spans 14 residues. CDR1 SGHVS and CDR2 FNYEAQ come from the germline V gene. CDR3 amino acids: CASSLVPFQETQYF. CDR3 nucleotides: TGTGCCAGCAGCTTAGTACCCTTCCAAGAGACCCAGTACTTC.

This clonotype was seen repeatedly, ten times or more. V usage is TRBV12-3 or TRBV12-4 and J usage is TRBJ2-1; D gene unclear. The CDR3 has 13 residues. V was clipped by 2 bases and J by 7 bases, with 9 bases between them. In DNA form, the CDR3 reads TGTGCCAGCAGTTTAAGGGCTATTAATGAGCAGTTCTTC. Amino acids: CASSLRAINEQFF.

This clonotype was counted between two and nine times. The V and J genes are TRBV5-1 and TRBJ1-4; D is uncertain. Germline values: CDR1 SGHRS, CDR2 YFSETQ. The CDR3 sequence is 15 residues long. V dropped 1 base and J dropped 3 bases, with 10 bases sitting between them. The CDR3 DNA is TGCGCCAGCAGCTTGCACCGGGCTCCTAATGAAAAACTGTTTTTT. Protein product: CASSLHRAPNEKLFF.

This clonotype was counted only a few times. The V call is TRBV6-1, the J call TRBJ2-5; 13 nucleotides line up with TRBD2. J gave up 5 bases and V 6 bases, and 6 bases lay outside the gene matches. CDR3 length: 15 residues. Germline V gene lookup returns CDR1 MNHNS and CDR2 SASEGT. CDR3 coding DNA: TGTGCCAGCAGGGGACTAGCGGGGTTCAAGGAGACCCAGTACTTC. Amino acid sequence: CASRGLAGFKETQYF.

DNA for the CDR3: TGTGCCAGCAGACGTGCGGGGGGGCTATTTGAGACCCAGTACTTC. Encoded protein: CASRRAGGLFETQYF. This chain joins TRBV28 and TRBJ2-5; TRBD2 matches 9 bases. Germline CDR1 is MDHEN and CDR2 is SYDVKM. V was pared by 6 bases and J by 5 bases, with 10 bases of the junction left unmatched. This CDR3 has 15 residues. Using reference TRBV28 and TRBJ2-5 for the parts outside the CDR3, the full variable domain is DVKVTQSSRYLVKRTGEKVFLECVQDMDHENMFWYRQDPGLGLRLIYFSYDVKMKEKGDIPEGYSVSREKKERFSLILESASTNQTSMYLCASRRAGGLFETQYFGPGTRLLVL.

This chain connects TRBV5-6 to TRBJ2-5; no reliable D call. CDR3 length: 16 amino acids. Trimming took off 2 bases at V and 4 bases at J, with 18 bases between the two ends. Germline V gene lookup returns CDR1 SGHDT and CDR2 YYEEEE. The CDR3 spells CASSFSRRFYRETQYF. The CDR3 DNA reads TGTGCCAGCAGCTTTTCCCGTAGGTTCTATCGAGAGACCCAGTACTTC. Drawing the rest from reference TRBV5-6 and TRBJ2-5, the complete variable domain is DAGVTQSPTHLIKTRGQQVTLRCSPKSGHDTVSWYQQALGQGPQFIFQYYEEEERQRGNFPDRFSGHQFPNYSSELNVNALLLGDSALYLCASSFSRRFYRETQYFGPGTRLLVL.

The CDR3 sequence is CASGVAGGAGGELFF. CDR3 coding DNA: TGTGCCAGCGGAGTTGCCGGGGGGGCTGGCGGGGAGCTGTTTTTT. This chain joins TRBV7-2 and TRBJ2-2; 8 bases fit TRBD2. Germline CDR1 SGHTA, CDR2 FQGNSA. CDR3 size: 15 residues. V lost 8 bases to trimming and J lost 7 bases; unmatched junction nucleotides: 12.

This clonotype was seen a few times. The gene calls are TRBV11-3 and TRBJ2-5; maybe TRBD1 (5 bases). The CDR3 covers 14 residues. V was shortened by 5 bases and J by 1 base, with 11 bases between the two germline ends. Germline lookup yields CDR1 SGHNT and CDR2 YENEEA. The CDR3 loop reads CASSTRDSQETQYF. Here the CDR3 DNA reads TGTGCCAGCAGCACCAGGGATTCCCAAGAGACCCAGTACTTC.

This clonotype was seen more than once but under ten times. The chain links TRBV6-5 to TRBJ2-1; TRBD1 agrees at 7 bases. V lost 5 bases, J lost 8 bases, and 15 bases stayed unmatched. This CDR3 region has 16 residues. Germline values: CDR1 MNHEY, CDR2 SVGAGI. The chain's CDR3 is CASSIDRAPAYYEQFF. The CDR3 nucleotides are TGTGCCAGCAGTATCGACAGGGCCCCGGCCTATTATGAGCAGTTCTTC.